This T cell receptor (beta chain) is from a study of OX40 agonist ivuxolimab in advanced cancers. About the study: Intravenous ivuxolimab at 0.01 to 10 mg/kg was given to patients every 2 weeks. Patients assigned to dose escalation were diagnosed with hepatocellular carcinoma, melanoma, renal cell or head and neck cancer. Partial responses occurred in Three dose-escalation patients, one with hepatocellular carcinoma and two with cutaneous melanoma.

Blood sampling took place at baseline, cycle 4 day 1, and cycle 7 day 1. V was clipped by 5 bases and J by 2 bases, with 18 bases between them. This CDR3 has 16 amino acids. Germline lookup yields CDR1 SEHNR and CDR2 FQNEAQ (reference sequence). Sequenced by immunoSEQ multiplex PCR; TCRdb stores in-frame clones only, minus some. This repertoire shows around 67,000 clones, 88% found once; its top ten account for roughly 1%. The sequence was obtained from an adult with an advanced solid tumor such as melanoma, head and neck, liver or kidney cancer. The chain is built from TRBV7-9 and TRBJ1-1; D is perhaps TRBD1 (6 bases). Sample: CD4+ or CD8+ T cells sorted from blood, taken in a trial of the OX40 agonist ivuxolimab. The DNA for the CDR3 is TGTGCCAGCAGCGTTGGGGCGGGGGCCATCAACACTGAAGCTTTCTTT. Translating it yields CASSVGAGAINTEAFF.